The next 3 T cell receptor beta chains were all read from a single sample in a study of T cells in Graves' hyperthyroidism and ophthalmopathy. Regions amplified from RNA transcripts were the TCR beta CDR3 regions. An initial round of RT-PCR targeting the TCR CDR3 relied on the HTBI primer set. TCRdb ran MiXCR on the multiplex PCR reads and lists one entry per CDR3 protein. The table has a few hundred thousand distinct CDR3 sequences, approximately 20% seen once; the top ten hold about 3.7%. Sequenced sample: blood. These TCRs come from a woman aged 18-29 years with Graves' hyperthyroidism.

This clonotype was counted many times. This chain links TRBV6-1 with TRBJ1-1, with a weak D call TRBD1 (5 bases). CDR1 is MNHNS, CDR2 SASEGT, per germline. Deletions cut 5 bases from V and 0 bases from J, with 13 bases between. This CDR3 is built from 15 residues. CDR3 coding DNA: TGTGCCAGCAGTCCACGGACAAATATGAACACTGAAGCTTTCTTT. As protein: CASSPRTNMNTEAFF.

Details on this clonotype: It may be a read error: a sequence one base away is much more abundant. This chain uses TRBV2 with TRBJ1-5, with D uncertain. CDR1 SNHLY and CDR2 FYNNEI come from the germline V gene. The length of the CDR3 is 17 residues. Here the CDR3 DNA reads TGTACCAGCAGTGGATTGATAGCGCTGTATAGCAATCAGCCCCAGCATTTT. Translation gives CTSSGLIALYSNQPQHF.

This clonotype was seen at least ten times. The chain combines TRBV7-2 with TRBJ1-3; no clear D gene. The V gene lost 4 bases and the J gene lost 3 bases, with 13 bases spanning the gap. This CDR3 is built from 15 residues. CDR1 and CDR2 (germline): SGHTA, FQGNSA. CDR3 sequence reads: CASSYGEAIGNTIYF. CDR3 sequence (DNA): TGTGCCAGCAGCTACGGTGAGGCAATTGGAAACACCATATATTTT.